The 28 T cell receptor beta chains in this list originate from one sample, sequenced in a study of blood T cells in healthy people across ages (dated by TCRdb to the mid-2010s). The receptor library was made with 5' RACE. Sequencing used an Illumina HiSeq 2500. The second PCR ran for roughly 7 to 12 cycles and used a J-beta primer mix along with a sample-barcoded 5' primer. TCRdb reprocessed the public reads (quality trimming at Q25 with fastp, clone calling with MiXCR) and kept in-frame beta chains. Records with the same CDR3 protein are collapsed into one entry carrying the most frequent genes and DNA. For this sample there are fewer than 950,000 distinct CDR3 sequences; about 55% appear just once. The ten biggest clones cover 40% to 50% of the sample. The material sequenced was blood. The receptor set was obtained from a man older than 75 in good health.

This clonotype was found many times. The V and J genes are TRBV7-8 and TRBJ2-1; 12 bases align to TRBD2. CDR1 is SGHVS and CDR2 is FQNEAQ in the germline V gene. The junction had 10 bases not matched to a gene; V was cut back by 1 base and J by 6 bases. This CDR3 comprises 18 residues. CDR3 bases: TGTGCCAGCAGCTTAGGGAGGACTAGCGGGAACGCCGGCAATGAGCAGTTCTTC. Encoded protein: CASSLGRTSGNAGNEQFF.

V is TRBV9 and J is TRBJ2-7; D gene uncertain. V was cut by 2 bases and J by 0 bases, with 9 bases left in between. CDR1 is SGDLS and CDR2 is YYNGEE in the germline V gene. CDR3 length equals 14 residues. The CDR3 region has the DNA TGTGCCAGCAGCGTCGATCAAGGCTCCTACGAGCAGTACTTC. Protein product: CASSVDQGSYEQYF.

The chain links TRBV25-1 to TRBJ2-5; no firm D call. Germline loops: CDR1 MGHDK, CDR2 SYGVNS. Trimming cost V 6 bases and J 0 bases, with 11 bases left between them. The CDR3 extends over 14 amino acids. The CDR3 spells CASSDPVYQETQYF. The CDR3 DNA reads TGTGCCAGCAGCGATCCAGTCTACCAAGAGACCCAGTACTTC.

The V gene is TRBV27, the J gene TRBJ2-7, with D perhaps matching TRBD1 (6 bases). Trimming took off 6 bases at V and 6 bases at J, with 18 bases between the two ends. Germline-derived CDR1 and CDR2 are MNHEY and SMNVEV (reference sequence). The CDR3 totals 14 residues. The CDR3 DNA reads TGTGCCAGCAGGCCCGCCCCAGGGGCCGGCGAGCAGTACTTC. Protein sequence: CASRPAPGAGEQYF.

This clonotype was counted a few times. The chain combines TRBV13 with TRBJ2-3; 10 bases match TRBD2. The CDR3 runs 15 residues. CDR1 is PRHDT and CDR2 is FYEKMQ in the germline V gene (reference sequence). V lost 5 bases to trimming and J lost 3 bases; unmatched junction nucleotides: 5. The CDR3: CASSRASGSTDTQYF. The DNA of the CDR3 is TGTGCCAGCAGCCGTGCTAGCGGGAGTACAGATACGCAGTATTTT.

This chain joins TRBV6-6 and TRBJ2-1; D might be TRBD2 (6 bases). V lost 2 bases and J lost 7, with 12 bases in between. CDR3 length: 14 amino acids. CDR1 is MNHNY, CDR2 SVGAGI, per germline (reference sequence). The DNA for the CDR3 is TGTGCCAGCAGTTACACCGGGACTCTTAATGAGCAGTTCTTC. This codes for CASSYTGTLNEQFF.

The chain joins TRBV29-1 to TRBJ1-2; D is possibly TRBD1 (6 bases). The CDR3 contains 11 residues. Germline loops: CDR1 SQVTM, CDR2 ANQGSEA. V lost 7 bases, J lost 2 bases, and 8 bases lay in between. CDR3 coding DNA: TGCAGCGCTCAGGGGAACTATGGCTACACCTTC. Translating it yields CSAQGNYGYTF.

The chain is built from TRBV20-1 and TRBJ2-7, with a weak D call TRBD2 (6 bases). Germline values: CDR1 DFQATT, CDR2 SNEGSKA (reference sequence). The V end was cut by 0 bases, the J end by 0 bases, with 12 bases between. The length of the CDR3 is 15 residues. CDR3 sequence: CSARDSGGSSYEQYF. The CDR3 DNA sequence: TGCAGTGCTAGAGATAGCGGAGGGAGCTCCTACGAGCAGTACTTC.

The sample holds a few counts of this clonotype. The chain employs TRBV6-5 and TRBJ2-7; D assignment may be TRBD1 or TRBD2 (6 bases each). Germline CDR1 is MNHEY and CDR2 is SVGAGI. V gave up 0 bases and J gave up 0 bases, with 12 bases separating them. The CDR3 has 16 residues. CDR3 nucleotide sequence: TGTGCCAGCAGTTACTCGAGCCCGGGGGCCTCCTACGAGCAGTACTTC. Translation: CASSYSSPGASYEQYF.

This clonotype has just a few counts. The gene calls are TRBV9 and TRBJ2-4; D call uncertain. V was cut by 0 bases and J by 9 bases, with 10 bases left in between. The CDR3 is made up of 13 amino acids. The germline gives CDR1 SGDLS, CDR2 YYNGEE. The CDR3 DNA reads TGTGCCAGCAGCGTAGGGGCAAGGACCATTCAGTACTTC. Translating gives CASSVGARTIQYF.

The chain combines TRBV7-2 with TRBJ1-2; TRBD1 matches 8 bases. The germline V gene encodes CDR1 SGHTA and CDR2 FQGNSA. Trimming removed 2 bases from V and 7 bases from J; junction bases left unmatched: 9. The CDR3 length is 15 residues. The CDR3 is CASSLNPTGVGGYTF. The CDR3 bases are TGTGCCAGCAGCTTAAACCCGACAGGGGTAGGTGGCTACACCTTC.

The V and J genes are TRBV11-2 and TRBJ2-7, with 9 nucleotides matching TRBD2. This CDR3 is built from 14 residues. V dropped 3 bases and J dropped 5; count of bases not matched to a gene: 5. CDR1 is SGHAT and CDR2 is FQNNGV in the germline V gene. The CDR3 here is CASSFGTSTHEQYF. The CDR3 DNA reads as TGTGCCAGCAGCTTTGGGACTAGCACCCACGAGCAGTACTTC. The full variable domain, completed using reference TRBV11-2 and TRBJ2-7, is EAGVAQSPRYKIIEKRQSVAFWCNPISGHATLYWYQQILGQGPKLLIQFQNNGVVDDSQLPKDRFSAERLKGVDSTLKIQPAKLEDSAVYLCASSFGTSTHEQYFGPGTRLTVT.

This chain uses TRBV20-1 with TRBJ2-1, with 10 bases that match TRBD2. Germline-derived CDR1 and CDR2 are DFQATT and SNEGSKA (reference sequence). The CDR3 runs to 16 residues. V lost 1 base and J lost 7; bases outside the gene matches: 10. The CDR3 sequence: CSARAAGLAASNEQFF. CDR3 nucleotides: TGCAGTGCTAGAGCCGCCGGACTAGCGGCCTCTAATGAGCAGTTCTTC.

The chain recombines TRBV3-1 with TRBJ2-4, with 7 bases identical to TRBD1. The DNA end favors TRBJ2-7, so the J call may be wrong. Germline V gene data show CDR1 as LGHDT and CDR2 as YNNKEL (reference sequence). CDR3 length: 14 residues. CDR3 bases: TGTGCCAGCAGCCACGCACAGGGGCGTGCCGAGCAGTACTTC. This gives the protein CASSHAQGRAEQYF.

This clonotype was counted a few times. The CDR3 DNA follows: TGCAGCGTCATGGACAGGGTGGACACCGGGGAGCTGTTTTTT. Its translation: CSVMDRVDTGELFF. The chain links TRBV29-1 to TRBJ2-2; 8 nucleotides line up with TRBD1. The ends lost 6 bases at V and 3 bases at J; junction bases unmatched: 6. Germline CDR1 SQVTM, CDR2 ANQGSEA. The CDR3 consists of 14 residues.

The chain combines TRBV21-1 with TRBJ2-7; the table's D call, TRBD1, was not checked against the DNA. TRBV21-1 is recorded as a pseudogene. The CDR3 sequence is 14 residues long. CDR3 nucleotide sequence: TGTGGCAGCAGCAAAAACAGGGACCCCTACGAGCAGTACTTC. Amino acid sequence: CGSSKNRDPYEQYF.

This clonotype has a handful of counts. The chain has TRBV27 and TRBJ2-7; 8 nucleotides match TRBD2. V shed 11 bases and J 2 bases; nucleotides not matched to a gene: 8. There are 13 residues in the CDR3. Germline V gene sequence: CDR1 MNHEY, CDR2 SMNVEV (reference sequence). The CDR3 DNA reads TGTGCCGTACCCGGGAGGGACGCCTACGAGCAGTACTTC. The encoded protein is CAVPGRDAYEQYF.

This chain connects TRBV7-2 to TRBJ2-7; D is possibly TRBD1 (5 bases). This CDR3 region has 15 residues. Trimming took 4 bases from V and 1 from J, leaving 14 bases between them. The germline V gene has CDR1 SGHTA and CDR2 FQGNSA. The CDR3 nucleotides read TGTGCCAGCAGCTACGTGCAGGGTTTTTCCTACGAGCAGTACTTC. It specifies CASSYVQGFSYEQYF.

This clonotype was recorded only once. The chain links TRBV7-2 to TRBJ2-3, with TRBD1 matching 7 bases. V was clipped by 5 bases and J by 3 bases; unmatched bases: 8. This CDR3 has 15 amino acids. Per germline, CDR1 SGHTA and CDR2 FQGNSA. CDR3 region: CASSRRDRVTDTQYF. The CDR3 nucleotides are TGTGCCAGCAGCCGTCGGGACAGAGTTACAGATACGCAGTATTTT.

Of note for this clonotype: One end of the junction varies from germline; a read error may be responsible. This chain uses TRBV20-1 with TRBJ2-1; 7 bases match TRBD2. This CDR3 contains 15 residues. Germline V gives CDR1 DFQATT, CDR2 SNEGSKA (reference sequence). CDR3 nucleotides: TGCAATGCTAGAGCGCTAGCGGTCAGCTACAATGAGCAGTTCTTC. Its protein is CNARALAVSYNEQFF.

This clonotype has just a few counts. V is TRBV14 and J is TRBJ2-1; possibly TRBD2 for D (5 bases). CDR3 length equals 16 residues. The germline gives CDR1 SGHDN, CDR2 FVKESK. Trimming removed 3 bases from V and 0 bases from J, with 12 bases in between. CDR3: CASSHNFGISYNEQFF. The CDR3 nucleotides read TGTGCCAGCAGCCATAACTTCGGGATCTCCTACAATGAGCAGTTCTTC.

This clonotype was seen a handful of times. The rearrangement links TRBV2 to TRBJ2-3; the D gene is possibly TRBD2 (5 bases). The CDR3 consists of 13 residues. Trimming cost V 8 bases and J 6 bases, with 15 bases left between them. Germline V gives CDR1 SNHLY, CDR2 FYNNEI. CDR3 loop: CASLDGVSDTQYF. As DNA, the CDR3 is TGTGCCAGCCTCGACGGGGTCAGCGATACGCAGTATTTT.

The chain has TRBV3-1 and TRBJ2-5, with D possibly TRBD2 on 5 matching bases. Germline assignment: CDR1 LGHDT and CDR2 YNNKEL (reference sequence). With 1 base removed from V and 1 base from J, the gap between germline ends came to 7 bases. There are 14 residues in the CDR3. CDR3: CASSQVGLQETQYF. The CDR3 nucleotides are TGTGCCAGCAGCCAAGTCGGACTCCAAGAGACCCAGTACTTC.

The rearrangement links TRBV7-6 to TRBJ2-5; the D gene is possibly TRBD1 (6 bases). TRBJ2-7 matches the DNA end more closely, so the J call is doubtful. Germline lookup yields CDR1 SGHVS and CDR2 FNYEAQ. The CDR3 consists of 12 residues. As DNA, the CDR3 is TGTGCCAGCAGCCACAGGGCCCACGAGCAGTACTTC. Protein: CASSHRAHEQYF.

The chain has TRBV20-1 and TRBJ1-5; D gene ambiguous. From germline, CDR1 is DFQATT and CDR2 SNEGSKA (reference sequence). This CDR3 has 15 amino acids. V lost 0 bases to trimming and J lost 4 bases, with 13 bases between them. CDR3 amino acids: CSARDRQAANQPQHF. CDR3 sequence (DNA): TGCAGTGCTAGAGATAGGCAGGCCGCTAATCAGCCCCAGCATTTT.

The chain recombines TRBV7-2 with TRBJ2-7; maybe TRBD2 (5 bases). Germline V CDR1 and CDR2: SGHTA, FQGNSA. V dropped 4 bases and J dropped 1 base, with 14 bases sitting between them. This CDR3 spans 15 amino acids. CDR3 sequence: CASSSSSNPSYEQYF. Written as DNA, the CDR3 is TGTGCCAGCAGCTCCTCTAGCAATCCTTCCTACGAGCAGTACTTC. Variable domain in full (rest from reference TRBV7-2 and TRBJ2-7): GAGVSQSPSNKVTEKGKDVELRCDPISGHTALYWYRQSLGQGLEFLIYFQGNSAPDKSGLPSDRFSAERTGGSVSTLTIQRTQQEDSAVYLCASSSSSNPSYEQYFGPGTRLTVT.

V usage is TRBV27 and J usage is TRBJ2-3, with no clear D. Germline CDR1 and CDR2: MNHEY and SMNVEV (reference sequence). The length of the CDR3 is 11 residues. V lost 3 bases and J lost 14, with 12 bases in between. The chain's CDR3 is CASSFGRDAYF. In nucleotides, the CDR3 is TGTGCCAGCAGTTTTGGAAGAGACGCGTATTTT.

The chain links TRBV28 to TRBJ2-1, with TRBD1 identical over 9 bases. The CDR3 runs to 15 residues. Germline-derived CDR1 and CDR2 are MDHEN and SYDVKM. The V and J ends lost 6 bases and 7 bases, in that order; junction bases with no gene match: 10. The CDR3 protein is CASRPDRGNGNEQFF. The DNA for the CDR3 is TGTGCCAGCAGACCGGACAGGGGCAACGGTAATGAGCAGTTCTTC.